This TCR beta chain appears in the sequencing data of a study of Graves' ophthalmopathy and Graves' hyperthyroidism. The CDR3 has 12 amino acids. Germline V gives CDR1 MNHNS, CDR2 SASEGT. V lost 6 bases to trimming and J lost 5 bases, with 10 bases between them. This clonotype was observed many times. The antigen remains undetermined. CDR3 regions of TCR beta were amplified from RNA transcripts. HTBI primers served in a first-round RT-PCR, which a second-round multiplex PCR followed. TCRdb used MiXCR to reprocess the multiplex PCR reads, holding one entry per CDR3 protein. The table records fewer than 400,000 distinct CDR3 sequences, about a sixth of them present only once. Disease in donors with ophthalmopathy had moderate-to-severe activity, CAS ≥3, NOSPECS ≥4 and under 3 months' duration. The study's findings and limits: Ophthalmopathy progression predictions by the model showed 72% to 80% specificity and roughly 70% sensitivity.

The receptor's source is a woman younger than 35 with Graves' ophthalmopathy. The chain couples TRBV6-1 to TRBJ2-5, with D unresolved. The sequencing input was peripheral blood. CDR3 amino acids: CASRNPPETQYF. The DNA for the CDR3 is TGTGCCAGCAGAAACCCTCCCGAGACCCAGTACTTC.